Listed below are T cell receptor beta chains from one sample, sequenced in a study of T cells after yellow fever vaccination. TCRdb reprocessed the 5' RACE reads via MiXCR and lists one record per CDR3 protein. In the table there are under 550,000 distinct CDR3 sequences, 21% of which are singletons. The sequences come from PBMCs, collected less than 25 days after the first yellow fever vaccination. The source of these receptors is a man aged 18 to 30 who received the YFV17D yellow fever vaccine. Each CDR3 is given with its conserved first and last residue. D genes are given only for firm matches. The size field is filled for only some rows; it gives once, few, many or a size class.

J gene,V gene,clone size,D gene,CDR3 protein,CDR3 DNA
TRBJ1-6,TRBV6-5,few,NA,CASSYSEGLFDSPLHF,TGTGCCAGCAGTTACTCGGAGGGCCTCTTCGATTCACCCCTCCACTTT
TRBJ1-6,TRBV7-2,NA,TRBD1,CASSLTRQGNSPLHF,TGTGCCAGCAGCCTGACGCGACAGGGGAATTCACCCCTCCACTTT
TRBJ2-5,TRBV5-1,NA,NA,CASSLVGTFQETQYF,TGCGCCAGCAGCTTGGTTGGGACCTTCCAAGAGACCCAGTACTTC
TRBJ2-2,TRBV7-3,NA,NA,CASSLMGATGELFF,TGTGCCAGCAGCTTAATGGGGGCCACCGGGGAGCTGTTTTTT
TRBJ2-7,TRBV7-9,few,TRBD1,CASSLTGTGMSEQYF,TGTGCCAGCAGCTTGACCGGGACAGGTATGTCCGAGCAGTACTTC
TRBJ2-7,TRBV12-3/TRBV12-4,NA,NA,CASRHRDVDSYEQYF,TGTGCCAGCAGGCACCGGGACGTCGATAGCTACGAGCAGTACTTC
TRBJ2-4,TRBV9,NA,NA,CASSTVQADIQYF,TGTGCCAGCAGCACCGTACAGGCGGACATTCAGTACTTC
TRBJ2-1,TRBV6-2/TRBV6-3,NA,TRBD2,CASSPSGSLLAGFYNEQFF,TGTGCCAGCAGCCCCAGTGGCTCCTTACTAGCGGGATTCTACAATGAGCAGTTCTTC
TRBJ2-1,TRBV7-8,once,TRBD2,CASSLASGAGGRNEQFF,TGTGCCAGCAGCTTAGCCTCCGGGGCGGGGGGAAGGAATGAGCAGTTCTTC
TRBJ2-2,TRBV28,NA,NA,CASSTHGTVPTGELFF,TGTGCCAGCAGCACACACGGGACGGTGCCCACCGGGGAGCTGTTTTTT
TRBJ2-2,TRBV7-2,few,NA,CASSLGRRLNTGELFF,TGTGCCAGCAGCTTAGGGAGAAGGTTAAACACCGGGGAGCTGTTTTTT
TRBJ2-5,TRBV20-1,few,TRBD2,CSARATSGVRETQYF,TGCAGTGCTAGAGCCACTAGCGGGGTCAGGGAGACCCAGTACTTC
TRBJ1-1,TRBV19,NA,TRBD1,CASRGTGTNTEAFF,TGTGCCAGTAGGGGGACAGGGACGAACACTGAAGCTTTCTTT
TRBJ2-1,TRBV4-3,NA,TRBD2,CASSQVGGGGNEQFF,TGCGCCAGCAGCCAAGTGGGCGGGGGAGGCAATGAGCAGTTCTTC
TRBJ2-7,TRBV5-1,few,NA,CASSLEAVSYEQYF,TGCGCCAGCAGCTTGGAAGCGGTATCCTACGAGCAGTACTTC
TRBJ2-5,TRBV7-2,NA,TRBD1,CASSLLRGRVETQYF,TGTGCCAGCAGCTTATTAAGGGGGCGCGTCGAGACCCAGTACTTC
TRBJ2-7,TRBV9,few,NA,CASSVDPLQGEQYF,TGTGCCAGCAGCGTAGATCCCCTTCAGGGGGAGCAGTACTTC
TRBJ2-1,TRBV5-4,NA,NA,CASSLIGPYNEQFF,TGTGCCAGCAGCTTGATAGGCCCGTACAATGAGCAGTTCTTC
TRBJ2-1,TRBV5-1,NA,TRBD2,CASSFRAGGGNEQFF,TGCGCCAGCAGCTTTCGAGCGGGGGGTGGCAATGAGCAGTTCTTC
TRBJ2-7,TRBV5-1,NA,NA,CASSLRQGLGEQYF,TGCGCCAGCAGCTTGCGGCAGGGTTTAGGGGAGCAGTACTTC
TRBJ2-1,TRBV7-3,NA,NA,CASRLGPSEQFF,TGTGCCAGCAGGTTAGGTCCCAGTGAGCAGTTCTTC